The next 15 T cell receptor beta chains were all read from a single sample in a study of blood T cells in healthy people across ages. The second PCR ran roughly 6 to 12 cycles with a sample-barcoded 5' primer and J-beta primers. In TCRdb, the 5' RACE reads were re-called with MiXCR into one record per CDR3 protein. The sample includes 1.5 million or so distinct CDR3 sequences, under 55% of them seen just once. Input material: blood. All receptors come from a woman aged 18-30 years in good health.

A few counts support this clonotype. The chain links TRBV6-5 to TRBJ1-2; 7 positions match TRBD1. V lost 2 bases and J lost 1; bases outside the gene matches: 1. CDR1 and CDR2 from the germline V gene are MNHEY and SVGAGI. This CDR3 has 14 amino acids. The CDR3 nucleotides read TGTGCCAGCAGTTACGGGGACAGTAACTATGGCTACACCTTC. Residues: CASSYGDSNYGYTF.

This clonotype was counted between two and nine times. This chain connects TRBV7-2 to TRBJ2-1; the match to TRBD2 covers 12 bases. The V segment lost 1 base and the J segment 9 bases; nucleotides outside the gene matches: 16. This CDR3 contains 19 residues. Germline lookup yields CDR1 SGHTA and CDR2 FQGNSA. CDR3 bases: TGTGCCAGCAGCTTAGGACAGTCTTGGCTAGCGGGAGGGTTTGGTGAGCAGTTCTTC. Encoded protein: CASSLGQSWLAGGFGEQFF.

This rearrangement joins TRBV30 to TRBJ2-1; TRBD2 might be the D (6 bases). This CDR3 region has 13 residues. With 1 base removed from V and 5 bases from J, the gap between germline ends came to 9 bases. Germline V gene data show CDR1 as GTSNPN and CDR2 as SVGIG (reference sequence). In DNA form, the CDR3 reads TGTGCCTGGAGTGGATCGGGGGACAATGAGCAGTTCTTC. Its protein product is CAWSGSGDNEQFF.

The chain carries TRBV2 and TRBJ1-2; D ambiguous. V was shortened by 6 bases and J by 8 bases, with 19 bases between the two germline ends. Germline V gene data show CDR1 as SNHLY and CDR2 as FYNNEI. The CDR3 sequence is 14 residues long. CDR3 in amino acids: CASSREVGYGGYTF. Written as DNA, the CDR3 is TGTGCCAGCAGCCGGGAGGTGGGGTATGGGGGCTACACCTTC.

The V gene is TRBV4-1, the J gene TRBJ2-3, with a weak D call TRBD1 (6 bases). In germline, CDR1 is MGHRA, CDR2 YSYEKL. Trimming shortened V by 3 bases and J by 3 bases, and 16 bases separated the two germline ends. The CDR3 loop spans 16 amino acids. The CDR3 region is CASSHPRGGRTDTQYF. CDR3 sequence (DNA): TGCGCCAGCAGCCACCCCCGAGGGGGTCGGACAGATACGCAGTATTTT.

This chain's CDR3 is CASSNPGLAGGPDTQYF. The CDR3 nucleotides read TGTGCCAGCAGCAACCCGGGACTAGCGGGGGGCCCCGATACGCAGTATTTT. The chain employs TRBV7-2 and TRBJ2-3, with 15 bases lining up with TRBD2. V gave up 5 bases and J gave up 6 bases; unmatched junction bases: 9. CDR3 length: 17 amino acids. Looked up from germline, CDR1 is SGHTA and CDR2 is FQGNSA. The entire variable domain, with the rest obtained from reference TRBV7-2 and TRBJ2-3, is as follows: GAGVSQSPSNKVTEKGKDVELRCDPISGHTALYWYRQSLGQGLEFLIYFQGNSAPDKSGLPSDRFSAERTGGSVSTLTIQRTQQEDSAVYLCASSNPGLAGGPDTQYFGPGTRLTVL.

This clonotype was observed a handful of times. This chain joins TRBV21-1 and TRBJ1-2; the tabulated D call, TRBD1, remains unverified against the DNA. TRBV21-1 is a pseudogene locus. This CDR3 is 16 amino acids long. CDR3 sequence: CASSNVSSKLSYGYTF. Here the CDR3 DNA reads TGTGCCAGCAGCAATGTTAGCAGCAAACTGTCCTATGGCTACACCTTC.

The table lists this clonotype with a few counts. The V gene is TRBV12-3 or TRBV12-4, the J gene TRBJ1-2, with D possibly being TRBD1 (5 bases). The V and J ends lost 5 bases and 6 bases respectively, with 13 bases between them. The CDR3 runs to 13 residues. In DNA, the CDR3 is TGTGCCAGCAGTCTGGGACCCCCAGATGGCTACACCTTC. Its protein is CASSLGPPDGYTF.

The chain combines TRBV7-2 with TRBJ1-6; D uncertain. Germline lookup yields CDR1 SGHTA and CDR2 FQGNSA. CDR3 size: 15 residues. Trimming shortened V by 6 bases and J by 1 base, and 10 bases separated the two germline ends. CDR3 sequence reads: CASRMTHSYNSPLHF. The CDR3 nucleotides are TGTGCCAGCAGGATGACACATTCCTATAATTCACCCCTCCACTTT.

This clonotype was observed a few times. V is TRBV29-1 and J is TRBJ2-1, with 7 nucleotides matching TRBD1. Trimming took 1 base from V and 3 from J; bases not matched to a gene: 3. There are 14 residues in the CDR3. CDR1 and CDR2 from the germline V gene are SQVTM and ANQGSEA. CDR3 bases: TGCAGCGTTGAAGCGACAGGGAACTACAATGAGCAGTTCTTC. Residues: CSVEATGNYNEQFF.

This clonotype has a handful of counts. The chain carries TRBV6-5 and TRBJ2-1; a weak D match, TRBD2 (5 bases). V lost 5 bases, J lost 6 bases, and 17 bases lay in between. This CDR3 is built from 15 residues. Germline loops: CDR1 MNHEY, CDR2 SVGAGI. The CDR3 nucleotides read TGTGCCAGCAGTCGCGGACTCCCTACCGCCAATGAGCAGTTCTTC. This encodes CASSRGLPTANEQFF.

This clonotype was observed a single time. At one boundary the junction diverges from the germline segment, which might be a read error. This chain links TRBV15 with TRBJ2-5; a weak D match, TRBD1 (6 bases). There are 14 residues in the CDR3. Germline CDR1 is LNHNV and CDR2 is YYDKDF (reference sequence). The CDR3 loop is CTTSSMLRGETQYF. CDR3 sequence (DNA): TGTACCACCAGCAGCATGCTCAGGGGAGAGACCCAGTACTTC.

This clonotype was counted only a few times. This chain connects TRBV6-1 to TRBJ2-5; 12 bases are a match to TRBD2. After removal of 3 bases from V and 11 bases from J, the junction contained 10 bases not matched to a gene. The CDR3 spans 15 residues. Germline CDR1 is MNHNS and CDR2 is SASEGT. The CDR3 reads CASSDGLAGFNEQYF. The DNA for the CDR3 is TGTGCCAGCAGTGATGGACTAGCGGGGTTCAATGAGCAGTACTTC.

This clonotype appeared a few times. J is TRBJ2-1 and V is TRBV10-3; 10 nucleotides align to TRBD2. With 2 bases clipped from V and 0 bases from J, the junction kept 4 bases outside the gene matches. CDR1 is ENHRY and CDR2 is SYGVKD in the germline V gene. This CDR3 region has 17 residues. The CDR3 sequence: CAISERASGSSYNEQFF. The CDR3 region has the DNA TGTGCCATCAGTGAGAGGGCTAGCGGGAGCTCCTACAATGAGCAGTTCTTC.

This sequence joins TRBV5-5 and TRBJ1-4; D uncertain. CDR1 is SGHKS, CDR2 YYEKEE, per germline (reference sequence). V lost 4 bases to trimming and J lost 5 bases, with 12 bases between them. The CDR3 is made up of 14 amino acids. CDR3 DNA sequence: TGTGCCAGCAGCCACCGGCAAGCCAATGAAAAACTGTTTTTT. This codes for CASSHRQANEKLFF.